This T cell receptor beta chain is from a study of breast tumors, draining lymph nodes, adjacent tissues listed by TCRdb under 2016. Study-wide context: Breast cancer patients provided tumor, adjacent nontumor tissue and axillary lymph nodes, and the study compared the TCR beta repertoires across these three sources. In human breast cancer, the study set out to evaluate how tumor, surrounding tissue and draining lymph node repertoires relate to one another and whether T cells may move between these sites. Points the paper makes about the study in general: The data were considered consistent with the idea that most tumor T cells come from the lymph node and then expand in tumor tissue. Tumor T-cell repertoires showed less diversity than lymph node repertoires and more diversity than nontumor tissue repertoires, and tumor T-cell repertoires showed preferential V and J gene usage. Rather than being directly demonstrated, the conclusion that tumor T cells originate in lymph nodes was presented as consistent with a hypothesis. Tumor and nontumor tissue repertoires were found to be significantly more similar in luminal-like than in basal-like breast cancer.

The axillary draining lymph nodes of breast cancer patients were the source of the lymph node samples. The CDR3, cysteine through phenylalanine, is 16 amino acids long. The only DNA kept is the CDR3, 48 bases in frame from the first base. The trim is 0 bases for V and 4 bases for J, with a gap of 15 bases between the germline ends. CDR1 is given as SGDLS and CDR2 as YYNGEE, both from the germline V gene. Sequencing instrument: Illumina HiSeq 2000. Multiplex PCR amplification was used to build the TCR beta chain libraries. High-throughput sequencing was used to analyze the amplified TCR beta chain products. TCRdb's own reprocessing of the public reads used fastp at Q25 and MiXCR and kept productive beta chains. For every CDR3 protein sequence, its rows merge into one entry that carries the most common genes and DNA. This sample comprises 130,000 or so distinct CDR3 sequences, about a fifth of them detected only once. The top ten hold just over 2.5% of the sample.

This clonotype was detected many times. The clone's antigen remains unknown. The input lacks base qualities; no much larger clone sits a single base away. The chain is encoded by TRBV9 joined to TRBJ2-3, with the D gene possibly TRBD1 or TRBD2, each one fitting 6 bases. The material sequenced was axillary lymph node tissue. The clonotype was recovered from a female donor with breast cancer. Some clones in this sample may be carry-over from other donors' samples. The CDR3 region: CASSVAGGGGADTQYF. The bases are TGTGCCAGCAGCGTAGCGGGCGGAGGGGGAGCAGATACGCAGTATTTT.